This paragraph reports one TCR beta chain. Its target is not known. This sample is part of a study of Ad26.COV2.S vaccination and SARS-CoV-2 variants. Study overall: The study gave Ad26.COV2.S intramuscularly, once or twice 56 days apart. General study results and limits: A substantial breadth of spike-specific CD8+ and CD4+ T cell responses after vaccination has been reported.

This sample's treatment: 15 to 20 received Ad26.COV2.S at low or high dose, single or two shots; 5 received placebo; per-sample allocation not given. Sample collection was performed on day 63 after the first vaccine or placebo injection. Within Boston, the person who donated was an adult of 18-55 years. The study used a vaccine consisting of an Ad26 vector that expressed Wuhan-strain SARS-CoV-2 spike. Germline V gene lookup returns CDR1 SGHAT and CDR2 FQNNGV. The J segment lost 5 bases and the V segment lost 2 bases, leaving 7 bases of the junction unmatched. The CDR3 loop spans 16 amino acids. Here immunoSEQ multiplex PCR was the method, and the copy in TCRdb shows in-frame clones only, minus some. Among about 680,000 clones listed, around 92% were seen once.

The sample here was peripheral blood, taken in a trial of Ad26.COV2.S vaccine versus placebo. The chain joins TRBV11-2 to TRBJ2-2, with 8 nucleotides matching TRBD2. This clonotype was sampled from a person aged 18 to 65 who received the Ad26.COV2.S COVID-19 vaccine or a placebo. CDR3 coding DNA: TGTGCCAGCAGCTTATACCCCGGGAGGGGTACCGGGGAGCTGTTTTTT. It specifies CASSLYPGRGTGELFF.